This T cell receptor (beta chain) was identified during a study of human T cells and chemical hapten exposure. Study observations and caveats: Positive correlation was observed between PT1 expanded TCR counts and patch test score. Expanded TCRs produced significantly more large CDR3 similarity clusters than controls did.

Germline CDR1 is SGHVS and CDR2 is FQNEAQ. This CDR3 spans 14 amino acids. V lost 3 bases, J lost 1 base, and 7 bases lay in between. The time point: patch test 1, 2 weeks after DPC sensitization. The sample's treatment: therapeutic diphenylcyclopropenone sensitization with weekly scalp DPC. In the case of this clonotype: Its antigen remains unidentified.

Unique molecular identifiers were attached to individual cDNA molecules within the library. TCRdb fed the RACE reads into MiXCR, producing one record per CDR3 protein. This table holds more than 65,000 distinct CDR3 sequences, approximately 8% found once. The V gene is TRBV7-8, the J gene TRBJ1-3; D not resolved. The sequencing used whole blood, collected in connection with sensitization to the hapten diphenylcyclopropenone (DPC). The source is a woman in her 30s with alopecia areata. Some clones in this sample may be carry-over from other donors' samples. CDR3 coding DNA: TGTGCCAGCAGCTTCACAGCTTCTGGAAACACCATATATTTT. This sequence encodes CASSFTASGNTIYF.